The clone carrying this TCR beta chain was seen more than once but under ten times. Germline values: CDR1 LNHDA, CDR2 SQIVND (reference sequence). Unmatched junction bases numbered 1, after V lost 3 bases and J lost 8 bases. The CDR3 contains 12 residues. This entry comes from a study of blood T cell repertoires in COVID-19. Sequenced by immunoSEQ multiplex PCR; TCRdb stores in-frame clones only, minus some. The sample contains about 200,000 clones, roughly 80% of which appear only once. The specimen was peripheral blood. This receptor was identified in a woman at least 80 years old with acute or convalescent COVID-19. The V gene is TRBV19, the J gene TRBJ1-2, with 9 nucleotides matching TRBD1. CDR3 sequence reads: CASSMGQGGYTF. DNA of the CDR3: TGTGCCAGTAGTATGGGACAGGGAGGCTACACCTTC.